The 18 T cell receptor beta chains listed next were all sequenced from one sample in a study of T-cell reconstitution after alpha-beta-depleted transplantation in children. TCRbeta library preparation incorporated unique molecular identifiers. Using its own MiXCR run on the PCR reads, TCRdb lists one record per CDR3 protein. This sample has a few hundred thousand distinct CDR3 sequences, with 12% found just once. Specimen: PBMCs from the stem cell graft donor, collected from the stem cell graft. These receptors were taken from a human donor who donated a stem cell graft to a child with combined immunodeficiency.

This clonotype was seen many times. The chain recombines TRBV7-2 with TRBJ2-1; 8 positions agree with TRBD2. The V gene's germline CDR1 is SGHTA and CDR2 FQGNSA. The CDR3 is 16 residues long. J lost 7 bases, V lost 5 bases, and 13 bases had no gene match. CDR3 region: CASSEAGTRRWNEQFF. The CDR3 nucleotides are TGTGCCAGCAGCGAGGCCGGGACTAGACGTTGGAATGAGCAGTTCTTC.

This clonotype occurred a few times. The gene calls are TRBV19 and TRBJ2-3; 9 bases match TRBD1. Trimming at V came to 5 bases and at J to 6 bases, leaving 9 bases not matched to a gene. Germline V gene lookup returns CDR1 LNHDA and CDR2 SQIVND (reference sequence). The CDR3 contains 15 residues. The CDR3 loop is CASSALTGGRDTQYF. The CDR3 DNA reads as TGTGCCAGTAGTGCCTTGACAGGGGGTAGGGATACGCAGTATTTT.

The table lists this clonotype with a few counts. V gene TRBV5-1 combines with J gene TRBJ2-1; TRBD2 agrees at 11 bases. The germline CDR1 and CDR2 sequences are SGHRS and YFSETQ. This CDR3 region has 16 residues. The ends lost 4 bases at V and 2 bases at J; junction bases unmatched: 5. The CDR3 sequence is CASSTLAGGAYNEQFF. The CDR3 bases are TGCGCCAGCAGCACTCTAGCGGGAGGCGCCTACAATGAGCAGTTCTTC.

This clonotype has a handful of counts. This rearrangement joins TRBV29-1 to TRBJ2-1; 9 bases map to TRBD1. Germline V gene sequence: CDR1 SQVTM, CDR2 ANQGSEA. Trimming took 4 bases from V and 3 from J; bases not matched to a gene: 10. The length of the CDR3 is 16 residues. This CDR3 reads CSVAGTGSVGYNEQFF. Here the CDR3 DNA reads TGCAGCGTTGCCGGGACAGGGTCAGTCGGCTACAATGAGCAGTTCTTC.

The chain couples TRBV7-3 to TRBJ2-3; D not resolved. The germline CDR1 and CDR2 sequences are SGHTA and FQGTGA. The V gene lost 4 bases and the J gene lost 3 bases, with 8 bases spanning the gap. This CDR3 is built from 13 residues. DNA of the CDR3: TGTGCCAGCAGCTCTCAACAGACAGATACGCAGTATTTT. This encodes CASSSQQTDTQYF. Filled out from reference TRBV7-3 and TRBJ2-3, the complete variable domain reads GAGVSQTPSNKVTEKGKYVELRCDPISGHTALYWYRQSLGQGPEFLIYFQGTGAADDSGLPNDRFFAVRPEGSVSTLKIQRTERGDSAVYLCASSSQQTDTQYFGPGTRLTVL.

In this sample, this clonotype turned up a few times. The chain is built from TRBV20-1 and TRBJ2-2; D gene unclear. The CDR3 is made up of 13 amino acids. Germline CDR1 and CDR2: DFQATT and SNEGSKA (reference sequence). Trimming left V 1 base short and J 3 bases short, with 6 bases between. The CDR3 sequence is CSARVLDTGELFF. The CDR3 DNA reads TGCAGTGCTAGAGTGCTTGACACCGGGGAGCTGTTTTTT.

The table lists this clonotype with a count of one. J is TRBJ2-1 and V is TRBV20-1, with 8 nucleotides matching TRBD2. The V and J ends lost 0 bases and 7 bases, in that order; junction bases with no gene match: 14. This CDR3 region has 17 residues. In germline, CDR1 is DFQATT, CDR2 SNEGSKA (reference sequence). The DNA of the CDR3 is TGCAGTGCTAGAGATTGGCGCCCGGGGGGGCGGGTTAATGAGCAGTTCTTC. Amino acids: CSARDWRPGGRVNEQFF.

The rearrangement uses TRBV7-2 and TRBJ2-2, with D unresolved. The CDR3 contains 15 residues. Germline lookup yields CDR1 SGHTA and CDR2 FQGNSA. Trimming stripped 1 base from V and 5 bases from J, with 11 bases between. The CDR3: CASSLGVGFTGELFF. The CDR3 coding sequence is TGTGCCAGCAGCTTAGGGGTGGGCTTTACCGGGGAGCTGTTTTTT.

A few counts support this clonotype. The CDR3 here is CASSQERLALSTGELFF. The CDR3 DNA sequence: TGTGCCAGCAGCCAAGAGCGGCTAGCTTTAAGTACCGGGGAGCTGTTTTTT. The rearrangement uses TRBV3-1 and TRBJ2-2; a possible D gene is TRBD2 (5 bases). Germline V gives CDR1 LGHDT, CDR2 YNNKEL (reference sequence). With 0 bases removed from V and 5 bases from J, the gap between germline ends came to 16 bases. The CDR3 runs to 17 residues.

This clonotype occurred a few times. V gene TRBV27 combines with J gene TRBJ2-1, with 10 bases matching TRBD2. Germline trimming cut 1 base from V and 2 bases from J; bases unmatched to any gene: 5. From germline, CDR1 is MNHEY and CDR2 SMNVEV (reference sequence). CDR3 length: 17 residues. CDR3 sequence (DNA): TGTGCCAGCAGTTTATACGCACTAGCGGGAACCTACAATGAGCAGTTCTTC. Protein product: CASSLYALAGTYNEQFF.

In DNA form, the CDR3 reads TGCAGTGCTAGTCCATCCTATAATTCACCCCTCCACTTT. Amino acids: CSASPSYNSPLHF. This sequence joins TRBV20-1 and TRBJ1-6; D is unresolved. From germline, CDR1 is DFQATT and CDR2 SNEGSKA (reference sequence). The CDR3 covers 13 residues. Trimming removed 3 bases from V and 1 base from J, with 4 bases in between.

The chain is built from TRBV11-2 and TRBJ2-3; tentative D call: TRBD1 (5 bases). The CDR3 has 17 residues. Germline CDR1 and CDR2: SGHAT and FQNNGV. Trimming pared 3 bases from V and 2 bases from J, leaving 18 bases between. The CDR3, as DNA: TGTGCCAGCAGCTTCCAGGGTATGGGCCACCCCACAGATACGCAGTATTTT. Encoded protein: CASSFQGMGHPTDTQYF.

The table lists this clonotype with a few counts. The rearrangement joins TRBV11-2 to TRBJ2-7; D is tentatively TRBD1 or TRBD2 (5 bases each). The CDR3 has 14 residues. Between the trimmed V and J ends, which lost 4 bases and 6 bases, there was a span of 16 bases. The germline CDR1 and CDR2 sequences are SGHAT and FQNNGV. The CDR3 reads CASSSLERGGEQYF. For the CDR3, the DNA is TGTGCCAGCAGCTCCCTGGAACGGGGCGGCGAGCAGTACTTC.

This clonotype was detected a few times. This rearrangement joins TRBV3-1 to TRBJ2-2; D unresolved. V was cut by 3 bases and J by 1 base, with 3 bases left in between. The CDR3 is 13 amino acids. Germline values: CDR1 LGHDT, CDR2 YNNKEL (reference sequence). The CDR3 DNA reads as TGTGCCAGCAGCCACTGGAACACCGGGGAGCTGTTTTTT. Translating it yields CASSHWNTGELFF.

This clonotype was found a few times. This rearrangement joins TRBV20-1 to TRBJ1-1, with D possibly being TRBD1 (5 bases). V was trimmed by 3 bases and J by 3 bases, leaving 8 bases between them. From germline, CDR1 is DFQATT and CDR2 SNEGSKA (reference sequence). The CDR3 loop spans 12 amino acids. This chain's CDR3 is CSARGGDTEAFF. The CDR3 DNA reads TGCAGTGCTAGGGGGGGAGACACTGAAGCTTTCTTT.

About this clonotype: One end of the junction is discordant with germline, which a read error may explain. The V gene is TRBV5-1, the J gene TRBJ2-5; 9 bases match TRBD1. This CDR3 spans 15 amino acids. Germline V gene data show CDR1 as SGHRS and CDR2 as YFSETQ. This chain's CDR3 is CASSGTGPFQETQCF. CDR3 DNA sequence: TGCGCCAGCAGTGGGACAGGGCCATTCCAAGAGACCCAGTGCTTC.

The chain carries TRBV30 and TRBJ1-5; tentative D call: TRBD1 (5 bases). The CDR3 is 15 residues long. Germline V lookup: CDR1 GTSNPN, CDR2 SVGIG (reference sequence). Deletions cut 2 bases from V and 5 bases from J, with 16 bases between. CDR3 nucleotide sequence: TGTGCCTGGAGTATGGGGACCCTCTACGATCAGCCCCAGCATTTT. As protein: CAWSMGTLYDQPQHF.

This clonotype was picked up a small number of times. This rearrangement joins TRBV7-2 to TRBJ2-5; D not certain. Germline V gene data show CDR1 as SGHTA and CDR2 as FQGNSA. This CDR3 has 13 amino acids. The ends were cut back, 2 bases at V and 5 bases at J, with 9 bases in the middle. The DNA of the CDR3 is TGTGCCAGCAGCTTATATCGGTTGGAGACCCAGTACTTC. Translating it yields CASSLYRLETQYF.